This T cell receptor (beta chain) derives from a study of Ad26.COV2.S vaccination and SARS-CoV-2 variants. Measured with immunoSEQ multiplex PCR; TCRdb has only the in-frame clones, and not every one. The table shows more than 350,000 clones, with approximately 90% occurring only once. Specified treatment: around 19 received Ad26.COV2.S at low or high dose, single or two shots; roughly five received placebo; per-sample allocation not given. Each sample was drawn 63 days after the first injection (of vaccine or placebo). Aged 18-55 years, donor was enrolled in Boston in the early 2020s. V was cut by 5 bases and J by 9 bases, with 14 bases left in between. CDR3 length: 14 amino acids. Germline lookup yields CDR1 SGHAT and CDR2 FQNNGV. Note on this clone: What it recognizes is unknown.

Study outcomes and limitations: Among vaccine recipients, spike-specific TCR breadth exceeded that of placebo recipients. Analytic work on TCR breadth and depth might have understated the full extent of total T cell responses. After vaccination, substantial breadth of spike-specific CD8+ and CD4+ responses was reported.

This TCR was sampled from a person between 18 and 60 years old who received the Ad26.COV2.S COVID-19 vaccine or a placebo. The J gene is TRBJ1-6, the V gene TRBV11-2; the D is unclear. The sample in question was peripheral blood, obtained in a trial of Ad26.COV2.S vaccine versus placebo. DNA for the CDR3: TGTGCCAGCAGCCCCCCCCTCTGGGGTTCACCCCTCCACTTT. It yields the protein CASSPPLWGSPLHF.